This T cell receptor (beta chain) was sequenced in a study of blood T cell repertoires in COVID-19. Study-wide context: T cells, B-cell-depleted T cells, or PBMCs supplied cDNA or gDNA.

The protocol was immunoSEQ multiplex PCR, while the TCRdb copy is restricted to in-frame clones and leaves out a portion. The sample shows fewer than 500,000 clones, 87% of them seen only once. Trimming took 6 bases from V and 0 from J, leaving 20 bases between them. The CDR3 spans 17 residues. From germline, CDR1 is MDHEN and CDR2 SYDVKM. Sequencing was carried out using PBMCs or T cells enriched from blood (not recorded which). This receptor was obtained from a woman under 30 who had recovered from COVID-19. V gene TRBV28 combines with J gene TRBJ1-1; no definite D call. The CDR3 DNA sequence: TGTGCCAGCAGGCCCTCCAAAGGCGGTGGCATGAACACTGAAGCTTTCTTT. This codes for CASRPSKGGGMNTEAFF.